The sequence of this T cell receptor (beta chain) was determined in a study of Ad26.COV2.S vaccination and SARS-CoV-2 variants. Treatment described: around 19 received Ad26.COV2.S at low or high dose, single or two shots; about 5 received placebo; per-sample allocation not given. The samples were gathered on day 63 after the first injection of vaccine or placebo. Generated by immunoSEQ multiplex PCR, the TCRdb table keeps only in-frame clones and is missing some. The table records 380,000 or so clones, about 83% of them present only once. The starting material was peripheral blood, obtained in a trial of Ad26.COV2.S vaccine versus placebo. The clonotype comes from a person aged 18-60 years who received the Ad26.COV2.S COVID-19 vaccine or a placebo.

CDR3 sequence: CASSDRGYEQYF. CDR3 bases: TGTGCCAGCAGTGACCGGGGTTACGAGCAGTACTTC. The J gene is TRBJ2-7, the V gene TRBV25-1; D perhaps matches TRBD2 (5 bases). Germline V gene data show CDR1 as MGHDK and CDR2 as SYGVNS. The CDR3 length is 12 residues. V lost 3 bases to trimming and J lost 4 bases, with 7 bases between them.